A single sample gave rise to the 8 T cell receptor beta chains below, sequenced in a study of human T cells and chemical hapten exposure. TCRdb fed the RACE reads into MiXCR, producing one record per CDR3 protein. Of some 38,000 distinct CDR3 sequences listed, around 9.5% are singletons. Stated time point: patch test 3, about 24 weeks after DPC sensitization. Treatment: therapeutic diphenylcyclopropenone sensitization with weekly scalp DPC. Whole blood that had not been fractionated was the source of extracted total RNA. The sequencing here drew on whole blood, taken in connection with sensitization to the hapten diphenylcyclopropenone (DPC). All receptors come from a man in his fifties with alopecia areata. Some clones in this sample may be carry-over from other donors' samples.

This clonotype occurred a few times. The CDR3 coding sequence is TGTGCCAGCAGCAATAGCCTGATGGGGCTCAATACAGATACGCAGTATTTT. Amino acid sequence: CASSNSLMGLNTDTQYF. This chain uses TRBV7-9 with TRBJ2-3; a possible D gene is TRBD1 (5 bases). This CDR3 contains 17 residues. V shed 5 bases and J shed 3 bases, with 21 bases lying between them. Germline V lookup: CDR1 SEHNR, CDR2 FQNEAQ (reference sequence). Full variable domain (outside the CDR3, taken from reference TRBV7-9 and TRBJ2-3): DTGVSQNPRHKITKRGQNVTFRCDPISEHNRLYWYRQTLGQGPEFLTYFQNEAQLEKSRLLSDRFSAERPKGSFSTLEIQRTEQGDSAMYLCASSNSLMGLNTDTQYFGPGTRLTVL.

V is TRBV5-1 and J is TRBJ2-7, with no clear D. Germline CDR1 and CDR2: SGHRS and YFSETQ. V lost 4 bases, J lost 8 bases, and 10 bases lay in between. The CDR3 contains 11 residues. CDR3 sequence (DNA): TGCGCCAGCAGCGCCCTGGGTCAGCAGTACTTC. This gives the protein CASSALGQQYF. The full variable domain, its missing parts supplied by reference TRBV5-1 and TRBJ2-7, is KAGVTQTPRYLIKTRGQQVTLSCSPISGHRSVSWYQQTPGQGLQFLFEYFSETQRNKGNFPGRFSGRQFSNSRSEMNVSTLELGDSALYLCASSALGQQYFGPGTRLTVT.

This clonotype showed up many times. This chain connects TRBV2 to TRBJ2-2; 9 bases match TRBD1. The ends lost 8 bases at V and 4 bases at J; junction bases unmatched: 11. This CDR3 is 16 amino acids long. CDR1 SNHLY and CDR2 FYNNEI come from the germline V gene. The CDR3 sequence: CASGKTGGSGTGELFF. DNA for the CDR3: TGTGCCAGCGGGAAGACAGGGGGTTCGGGCACCGGGGAGCTGTTTTTT.

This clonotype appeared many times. CDR3 protein: CASSFGTASGNTIYF. The CDR3 DNA sequence: TGTGCCAGCAGCTTCGGGACTGCCTCTGGAAACACCATATATTTT. V usage is TRBV13 and J usage is TRBJ1-3, with a possible D match to TRBD1 (5 bases). The germline gives CDR1 PRHDT, CDR2 FYEKMQ (reference sequence). V was pared by 3 bases and J by 0 bases, with 9 bases between. The CDR3 totals 15 residues.

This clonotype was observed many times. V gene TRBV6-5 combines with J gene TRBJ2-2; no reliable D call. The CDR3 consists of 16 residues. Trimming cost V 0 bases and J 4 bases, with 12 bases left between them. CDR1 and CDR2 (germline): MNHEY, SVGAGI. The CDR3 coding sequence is TGTGCCAGCAGTTACTCGTTGGCGTTGGGCACCGGGGAGCTGTTTTTT. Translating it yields CASSYSLALGTGELFF.

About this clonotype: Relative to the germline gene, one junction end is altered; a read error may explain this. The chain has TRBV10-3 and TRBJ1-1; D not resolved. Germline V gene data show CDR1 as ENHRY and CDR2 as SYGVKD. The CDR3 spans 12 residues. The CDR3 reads CAISELKTEAFF. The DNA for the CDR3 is TGTGCCATCAGTGAGCTGAAAACTGAAGCTTTCTTT.

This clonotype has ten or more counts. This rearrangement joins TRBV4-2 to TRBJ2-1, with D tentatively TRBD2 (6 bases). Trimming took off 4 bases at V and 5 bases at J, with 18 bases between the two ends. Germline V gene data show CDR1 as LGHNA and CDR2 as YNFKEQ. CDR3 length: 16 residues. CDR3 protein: CASSPQPGLGNNEQFF. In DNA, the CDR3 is TGTGCCAGCAGCCCACAACCGGGACTCGGGAACAATGAGCAGTTCTTC.

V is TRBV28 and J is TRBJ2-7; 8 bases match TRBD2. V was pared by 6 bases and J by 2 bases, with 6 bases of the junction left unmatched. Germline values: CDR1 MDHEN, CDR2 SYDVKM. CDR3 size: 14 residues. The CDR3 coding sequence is TGTGCCAGCAGAGGAGGCGGGAGGCCCTACGAGCAGTACTTC. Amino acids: CASRGGGRPYEQYF.